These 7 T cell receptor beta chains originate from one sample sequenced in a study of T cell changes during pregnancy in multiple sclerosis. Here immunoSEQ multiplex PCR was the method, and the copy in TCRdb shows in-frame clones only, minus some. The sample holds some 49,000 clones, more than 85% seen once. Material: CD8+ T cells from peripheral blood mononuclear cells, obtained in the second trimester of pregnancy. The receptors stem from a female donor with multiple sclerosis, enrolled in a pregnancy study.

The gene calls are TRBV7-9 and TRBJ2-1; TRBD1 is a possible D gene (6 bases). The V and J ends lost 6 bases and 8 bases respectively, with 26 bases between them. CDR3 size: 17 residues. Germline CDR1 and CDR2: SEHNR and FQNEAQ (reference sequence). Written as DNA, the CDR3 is TGTGCCAGCAGTGACGTACAGGGTCTCTTGACCAGCGATGAGCAGTTCTTC. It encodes CASSDVQGLLTSDEQFF.

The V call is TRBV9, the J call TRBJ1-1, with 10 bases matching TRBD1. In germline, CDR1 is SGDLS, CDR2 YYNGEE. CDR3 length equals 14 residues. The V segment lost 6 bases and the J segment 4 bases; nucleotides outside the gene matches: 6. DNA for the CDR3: TGTGCCAGCAATGCGGGACAGGGGTCCACTGAAGCTTTCTTT. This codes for CASNAGQGSTEAFF.

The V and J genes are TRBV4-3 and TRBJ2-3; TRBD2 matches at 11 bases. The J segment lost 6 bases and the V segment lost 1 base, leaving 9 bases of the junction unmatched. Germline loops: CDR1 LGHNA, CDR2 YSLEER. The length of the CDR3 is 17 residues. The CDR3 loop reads CASSQVLTSGGSDTQYF. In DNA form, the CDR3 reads TGCGCCAGCAGCCAAGTCCTCACTAGCGGGGGATCCGATACGCAGTATTTT.

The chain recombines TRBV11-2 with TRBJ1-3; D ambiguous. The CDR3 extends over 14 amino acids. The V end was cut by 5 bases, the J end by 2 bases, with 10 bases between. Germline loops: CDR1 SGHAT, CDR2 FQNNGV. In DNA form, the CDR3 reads TGTGCCAGCAGCCACGAGAGGGCTGGAAACACCATATATTTT. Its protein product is CASSHERAGNTIYF. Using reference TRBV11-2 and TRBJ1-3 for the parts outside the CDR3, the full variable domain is EAGVAQSPRYKIIEKRQSVAFWCNPISGHATLYWYQQILGQGPKLLIQFQNNGVVDDSQLPKDRFSAERLKGVDSTLKIQPAKLEDSAVYLCASSHERAGNTIYFGEGSWLTVV.

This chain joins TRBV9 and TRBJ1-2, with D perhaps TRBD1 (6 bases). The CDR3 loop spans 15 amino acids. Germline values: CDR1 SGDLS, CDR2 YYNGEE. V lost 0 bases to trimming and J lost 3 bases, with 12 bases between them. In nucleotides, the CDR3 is TGTGCCAGCAGCGTAGTGGGGGCCCCGTACTATGGCTACACCTTC. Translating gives CASSVVGAPYYGYTF.

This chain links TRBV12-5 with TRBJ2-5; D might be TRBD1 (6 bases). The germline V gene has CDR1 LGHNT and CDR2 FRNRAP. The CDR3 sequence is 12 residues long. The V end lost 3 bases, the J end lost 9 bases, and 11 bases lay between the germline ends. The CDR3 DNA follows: TGTGCTAGTGGTTTAGGGGGTGGGGCCCAGTACTTC. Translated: CASGLGGGAQYF.

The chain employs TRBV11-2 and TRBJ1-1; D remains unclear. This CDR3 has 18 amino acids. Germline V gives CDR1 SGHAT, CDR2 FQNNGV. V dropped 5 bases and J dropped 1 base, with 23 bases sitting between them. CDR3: CASSIREGVSRPNTEAFF. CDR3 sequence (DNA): TGTGCCAGCAGCATTAGGGAGGGAGTCTCGCGCCCGAACACTGAAGCTTTCTTT.